The subject of this entry is one T cell receptor (beta chain). The CDR3 loop spans 14 amino acids. V was trimmed by 5 bases and J by 6 bases, leaving 17 bases between them. Germline values: CDR1 SGHTA, CDR2 FQGNSA. Donors, healthy HIV-negative adults, lacked recent acute infections or vaccinations. Investigators divided CD4+ cells into CD45RA+ naive and CD45RA-negative memory subsets. This specimen comes from a study of shared clonotypes between healthy human individuals. About the research overall: Ranging from 18 to 49 in age, donors were two women and a few men.

In the study's own analysis: Because ImmunoSEQ provided only junction sequences with no quality scores, the filtering differed. TCRdb's table, derived via immunoSEQ multiplex PCR, lists solely in-frame clones and lacks some. The V and J calls and clone size were taken over from that table, and D and trimming were inferred from the DNA. The sample has roughly 1 million clones; 65% to 80% are singletons. The chain carries TRBV7-2 and TRBJ2-7; possibly TRBD1 or TRBD2 for D (5 bases each). The receptor's source is a man between 18 and 29 years old in good health. Sequenced input: memory CD4+ T cells sorted from blood. Stated subset: CD45RA-negative fraction. The CDR3 here is CASSLRDLRVEQYF. DNA for the CDR3: TGTGCCAGCAGCCTCAGGGACCTACGGGTCGAGCAGTACTTC.